These T cell receptor beta chains were read from a single sample in a study of T-cell reconstitution after alpha-beta-depleted transplantation in children. TCRdb independently ran MiXCR on the PCR reads; one entry per CDR3 protein. The sample yields some 200,000 distinct CDR3 sequences, more than 12% seen once. The material sequenced was PBMCs from the stem cell graft donor, taken from the stem cell graft. The receptors stem from a human donor who donated a stem cell graft to a child with acute lymphoblastic leukemia. CDR3s include the opening cysteine and the closing phenylalanine or tryptophan. The order of the fields is V gene, J gene, D gene, clone size, CDR3 DNA, CDR3 protein. The D gene is left open where the match is weak. Not all rows give a size; the values are once, few, many and, for expanded clones, a class.

TRBV4-1	TRBJ2-5	.	many	TGCGCCAGCAGCCAGGTTGGCGCACAGTACCAAGAGACCCAGTACTTC	CASSQVGAQYQETQYF
TRBV20-1	TRBJ2-4	.	many	TGCAGTGCTAGACCCAGGACTATACTAAAAAACATTCAGTACTTC	CSARPRTILKNIQYF
TRBV15	TRBJ1-2	TRBD1	many	TGTGCCACCAGCAGTCCGGGACAGGGGGAATTCGGCTACACCTTC	CATSSPGQGEFGYTF
TRBV10-2	TRBJ2-7	.	.	TGCGCCAGCAGTTCAAACAGGGAGAGGGAGCAGTACTTC	CASSSNREREQYF
TRBV6-1	TRBJ2-2	.	many	TGTGCCAGCAGTCGGTCTGGACCCGGGGAGCTGTTTTTT	CASSRSGPGELFF
TRBV5-1	TRBJ2-7	.	few	TGCGCCAGCAGCTTGTCGGCGTCCTACGAGCAGTACTTC	CASSLSASYEQYF
TRBV20-1	TRBJ2-6	.	few	TGCAGTGCTAGAGCCAACGGGCACTCTGGGGCCAACGTCCTGACTTTC	CSARANGHSGANVLTF
TRBV11-3	TRBJ2-5	.	many	TGTGCCAGCAGCTCCGACTCAGCGGGAGAGACCCAGTACTTC	CASSSDSAGETQYF
TRBV12-3/TRBV12-4	TRBJ2-7	.	many	TGTGCCAGCAGTTTTGAAATCCCCTACGAGCAGTACTTC	CASSFEIPYEQYF
TRBV20-1	TRBJ2-1	TRBD2	many	TGCAGTGCCGATCTAGCGGGAGAAGACAATGAGCAGTTCTTC	CSADLAGEDNEQFF
TRBV11-2	TRBJ2-1	TRBD2	many	TGTGCCAGCAGCTTTCGTGGACTAGCGAGAATCAGCTCCTACAATGAGCAGTTCTTC	CASSFRGLARISSYNEQFF
TRBV11-2	TRBJ2-1	TRBD2	many	TGTGCCAGCAGTCCGGGACTAGCGGGAGGGAAACAGTTCTTC	CASSPGLAGGKQFF
TRBV19	TRBJ2-7	TRBD1	few	TGTGCCAGTAGCAAGACAGGGTCGGACACCTACGAGCAGTACTTC	CASSKTGSDTYEQYF
TRBV10-3	TRBJ2-5	.	many	TGTGCCATCAGCTCCGAACCCCAAGAGACCCAGTACTTC	CAISSEPQETQYF
TRBV19	TRBJ2-1	TRBD1	many	TGTGCCAGTAGTATCTTACAGGGGAAAAATGAGCAGTTCTTC	CASSILQGKNEQFF
TRBV5-1	TRBJ2-3	TRBD1	.	TGCGCCAGCAGCTCACAGGGGTATGAAGATACGCAGTATTTT	CASSSQGYEDTQYF
TRBV20-1	TRBJ1-5	.	many	TGCAGTGCTAGAGGTTTAGTAGGACAGCGCCTCCTTAGCAATCAGCCCCAGCATTTT	CSARGLVGQRLLSNQPQHF
TRBV6-2/TRBV6-3	TRBJ1-4	.	once	TGTGCCAGCAGTTATCTTCCGCAGGAAGCAGAAAAACTGTTTTTT	CASSYLPQEAEKLFF
TRBV5-1	TRBJ2-7	.	many	TGCGCCAGCAGCTTGGATCCGGAGGCCTACGAGCAGTACTTC	CASSLDPEAYEQYF
TRBV19	TRBJ2-1	TRBD2	.	TGTGCCAGTAGTTCCCAGAGAATTAGCGGGTCCGACTCCTACAATGAGCAGTTCTTC	CASSSQRISGSDSYNEQFF
TRBV6-5	TRBJ2-1	TRBD2	many	TGTGCCAGCAGTTACTCGGTTTCGGCTAGCGGAAGCAATGAGCAGTTCTTC	CASSYSVSASGSNEQFF
TRBV28	TRBJ2-5	.	many	TGTGCCAGCAGTCCCCAGAATTTAGGGACCCAGTACTTC	CASSPQNLGTQYF
TRBV12-3/TRBV12-4	TRBJ2-1	.	.	TGTGCCAGCAGGCCTATCCAGGAAAATGAGCAGTTCTTC	CASRPIQENEQFF
TRBV12-3/TRBV12-4	TRBJ1-1	.	many	TGTGCCAGCACCCAAGGGTCCGGGGACACTGAAGCTTTCTTT	CASTQGSGDTEAFF
TRBV7-9	TRBJ1-1	.	many	TGTGCCAGCAGCTTATCTTCTGTGAACACTGAAGCTTTCTTT	CASSLSSVNTEAFF
TRBV20-1	TRBJ2-3	TRBD2	many	TGCAGTGCTAGAGATAATAGCGGGAAGGCAACAGATACGCAGTATTTT	CSARDNSGKATDTQYF
TRBV19	TRBJ2-5	TRBD1	many	TGTGCCAGTAGTATGAACAGGGGACGAGAGACCCAGTACTTC	CASSMNRGRETQYF
TRBV5-1	TRBJ1-1	.	many	TGCGCCAGCAGCTTGGGTCGGTTGGGGTCGGGCACTGAAGCTTTCTTT	CASSLGRLGSGTEAFF
TRBV9	TRBJ2-5	.	.	TGTGCCAGCAGCCGAGATACAGGGCGGGAGACCCAGTACTTC	CASSRDTGRETQYF
TRBV5-4	TRBJ1-2	TRBD1	few	TGTGCCAGCAGCTCAGACAGGGCCCACTATGGCTACACCTTC	CASSSDRAHYGYTF
TRBV3-1	TRBJ2-7	.	many	TGTGCCAGCAGCCAAGGACTCAACGCTCTGCAGGCCTACGAGCAGTACTTC	CASSQGLNALQAYEQYF
TRBV7-9	TRBJ1-3	TRBD1	few	TGTGCCAGCAGCCTAGGGGGCTACGCTGGAAACACCATATATTTT	CASSLGGYAGNTIYF
TRBV20-1	TRBJ2-5	.	many	TGCAGTGCTAGAGATCTTACCTCAGGGTCGGAGACCCAGTACTTC	CSARDLTSGSETQYF
TRBV3-1	TRBJ2-3	TRBD1	many	TGTGCCAGCAGACAACTACCGGGACAGGGGGCGTTTTCCAACCCTGAGGGCACAGATACGCAGTATTTT	CASRQLPGQGAFSNPEGTDTQYF
TRBV3-1	TRBJ1-1	.	few	TGTGCCAGCAGCCAACTCCCCTCCAGGGTCGGCACTGAAGCTTTCTTT	CASSQLPSRVGTEAFF
TRBV11-2	TRBJ2-2	.	many	TGTGCCAGCAGCGTACAGGTCCCCGGGGAGCTGTTTTTT	CASSVQVPGELFF
TRBV5-1	TRBJ1-1	.	.	TGCGCCAGCAGCTTGGCGAATCAGGAGGGGAACACTGAAGCTTTCTTT	CASSLANQEGNTEAFF
TRBV12-3/TRBV12-4	TRBJ2-1	.	many	TGTGCCAGCAGTTCTAGAGATGAGCAGTTCTTC	CASSSRDEQFF
TRBV6-5	TRBJ2-7	TRBD1	few	TGTGCCAGCAGTCCGAGGGGGCGTCTCTCCTACGAGCAGTACTTC	CASSPRGRLSYEQYF
TRBV20-1	TRBJ2-7	TRBD2	many	TGCAGTGCTATCGGGACTAGCGGGAGGGGCGTCTACGAGCAGTACTTC	CSAIGTSGRGVYEQYF
TRBV5-6	TRBJ2-1	TRBD2	few	TGTGCCAGCATCCCTCTGGGGGGGTTAGCTGGCAATGAGCAGTTCTTC	CASIPLGGLAGNEQFF
TRBV5-6	TRBJ2-1	.	many	TGTGCCAGCAGCTTGGCCACGACGGGTTGGCAAAATGAGCAGTTCTTC	CASSLATTGWQNEQFF
TRBV2	TRBJ2-5	.	.	TGTGCCAGCAGTGTCGTTAGCGTGTACCAAGAGACCCAGTACTTC	CASSVVSVYQETQYF
TRBV5-1	TRBJ2-7	TRBD1	many	TGCGCCAGCAGCTTGCTTTCGACAGGGGACTACGAGCAGTACTTC	CASSLLSTGDYEQYF
TRBV11-2	TRBJ2-5	.	many	TGTGCCAGCAGCTTAGATCGGGATAGCTTAGAGACCCAGTACTTC	CASSLDRDSLETQYF
TRBV11-2	TRBJ2-1	.	.	TGTGCCAGCAGCTTAGAAGGGATGTTCCCAGCCTACAATGAGAAGTTCTTC	CASSLEGMFPAYNEKFF
TRBV29-1	TRBJ2-7	.	few	TGCAGCGTTGTTTCGAGCGTGGGCTCCTACGAGCAGTACTTC	CSVVSSVGSYEQYF
TRBV5-1	TRBJ2-1	.	many	TGCGCCAGCAGCTTGGGAGGGCGGTACAATGAGCAGTTCTTC	CASSLGGRYNEQFF
TRBV30	TRBJ2-7	TRBD1	many	TGTGCCTGGGGACAGGGGGCGCACTACGAGCAGTACTTC	CAWGQGAHYEQYF